This is a list of T cell receptor beta chains from one sample in a study of T cells in localized non-small cell lung cancer. Libraries were prepared by immunoSEQ multiplex PCR; TCRdb keeps only in-frame clonotypes and omits some of them. The sample has 40,000 to 60,000 clones; 80% to 85% are singletons. Here the sequenced sample was peripheral blood mononuclear cells, taken before any cancer treatment. The receptors shown here come from a man aged 40 to 70 with stage III lung adenocarcinoma. Both conserved end residues are part of each CDR3. The D gene is left open where the match is weak. Some rows mark clone size as missing; the rest say once, few, many or name a class of expanded clone.

>TRBJ2-2|NA|TRBD1|TRBV6-6
TGTGCCAGCAGTTCCGGGACAGGGGACACCGGGGAGCTGTTTTTT
CASSSGTGDTGELFF
>TRBJ1-2|NA|TRBD1|TRBV9
TGTGCCAGCAGCACCAAGGACAGGGGGAACTATGGCTACACCTTC
CASSTKDRGNYGYTF
>TRBJ2-2|once|NA|TRBV11-2
TGTGCCAGCAGCTTAGGTGGGCTAGGAGGCACCGGGGAGCTGTTTTTT
CASSLGGLGGTGELFF
>TRBJ1-6|NA|TRBD1|TRBV9
TGTGCCAGCAGCCCCCGACAGGGAGATTCACCCCTCCACTTT
CASSPRQGDSPLHF
>TRBJ2-7|NA|NA|TRBV19
TGTGCCAGTAGTATAGTATCCGGGATCTACGAGCAGTACTTC
CASSIVSGIYEQYF
>TRBJ2-7|NA|NA|TRBV19
TGTGCCAGTAGTCTTAAGGGAGACATCACCTACGAGCAGTACTTC
CASSLKGDITYEQYF
>TRBJ2-7|NA|NA|TRBV11-2
TGTGCCAGCAGCTTATGGGGCGGGGACTCCTACGAGCAGTACTTC
CASSLWGGDSYEQYF
>TRBJ1-2|once|NA|TRBV15
TGTGCCACCAGCGAAGGTCGGCCAGCCAACTATGGCTACACCTTC
CATSEGRPANYGYTF
>TRBJ2-3|NA|TRBD2|TRBV29-1
TGCAGCGCCTTAGGACTAGCGGGGGTAGATACGCAGTATTTT
CSALGLAGVDTQYF
>TRBJ2-3|NA|NA|TRBV14
TGTGCCAGCAGCCCGGGGCCAAGCACAGATACGCAGTATTTT
CASSPGPSTDTQYF
>TRBJ1-1|NA|TRBD1|TRBV19
TGTGCCAGTAGTATTGGTGGGGGACAGGGGATGAACACTGAAGCTTTCTTT
CASSIGGGQGMNTEAFF
>TRBJ2-3|NA|NA|TRBV4-1
TGCGCCAGCAGCCTCCAGAGCGGCACAGATACGCAGTATTTT
CASSLQSGTDTQYF
>TRBJ2-5|NA|NA|TRBV7-2
TGTGCCAGCAGCTTAGGAACGGGGTACCAAGAGACCCAGTACTTC
CASSLGTGYQETQYF
>TRBJ1-3|NA|TRBD1|TRBV15
TGTGCCACCAGCCCCCTCTCCGGGACAGTCCCTTGGAGCTCTGGAAACACCATATATTTT
CATSPLSGTVPWSSGNTIYF
>TRBJ1-6|NA|NA|TRBV19
TGTGCCAGTAGTATCGAGGACACCTACTCCTATAATTCACCCCTCCACTTT
CASSIEDTYSYNSPLHF
>TRBJ2-7|NA|NA|TRBV2
TGTGCCAGCAGTGAGACTAGCTCCTACGAGCAGTACTTC
CASSETSSYEQYF
>TRBJ2-1|NA|TRBD1|TRBV5-4
TGTGCCAGCAGCCCAGGACAGGGGGCCTACAATGAGCAGTTCTTC
CASSPGQGAYNEQFF
>TRBJ2-1|NA|TRBD2|TRBV29-1
TGCAGCGTTGATGACCATCTCAGCGGGGGGGGCAATGAGCAGTTCTTC
CSVDDHLSGGGNEQFF
>TRBJ2-3|NA|TRBD1|TRBV4-2
TGTGCCAGCAGCTTGGGAGGGACAGGGGTAGATACGCAGTATTTT
CASSLGGTGVDTQYF
>TRBJ2-7|NA|TRBD1|TRBV9
TGTGCCAGCAGCGTAGGGGGGACAGTAGCCTACGAGCAGTACTTC
CASSVGGTVAYEQYF
>TRBJ2-3|NA|TRBD2|TRBV5-4
TGTGCCAGCAGCTTGAGGCCTAGCGGAAGCACAGATACGCAGTATTTT
CASSLRPSGSTDTQYF
>TRBJ2-5|NA|TRBD2|TRBV6-6
TGTGCCAGCAGTTACGGCGGGGGGGAGGAGACCCAGTACTTC
CASSYGGGEETQYF
>TRBJ2-3|NA|NA|TRBV7-8
TGTGCCAGCAGCCTTGATACGCAGTATTTT
CASSLDTQYF
>TRBJ1-2|NA|NA|TRBV9
TGTGCCAGCAGCCCTCCGGACAGTACCTATGGCTACACCTTC
CASSPPDSTYGYTF
>TRBJ2-2|NA|TRBD2|TRBV2
TGTGCCAGCAGTGAAAGTGGACTAGCGGGGAGCACCGGGGAGCTGTTTTTT
CASSESGLAGSTGELFF
>TRBJ2-2|once|NA|TRBV6-4
TGTGCCAGCAGTGAGGGGAACACCGGGGAGCTGTTTTTT
CASSEGNTGELFF
>TRBJ2-7|once|NA|TRBV5-1
TGCGCCAGCAGCAGTGGGTCCGTCACCTACGAGCAGTACTTC
CASSSGSVTYEQYF
>TRBJ2-1|NA|NA|TRBV29-1
TGCAGCGGCCAGGACATTGAACAGTTCTTC
CSGQDIEQFF
>TRBJ1-3|NA|TRBD1|TRBV5-1
TGCGCCAGCAGCTGGGGACAGGCCGTCTCTGGAAACACCATATATTTT
CASSWGQAVSGNTIYF
>TRBJ2-1|NA|NA|TRBV6-5
TGTGCCAGCAGTTACTCGGCAGTTCTCGAGCAGTTCTTC
CASSYSAVLEQFF
>TRBJ1-5|NA|TRBD1|TRBV4-1
TGCGCCAGCAGCCAAGCAGGGCCAGGGGGTGGCAATCAGCCCCAGCATTTT
CASSQAGPGGGNQPQHF
>TRBJ2-1|once|TRBD2|TRBV6-4
TGTGCCAGCAGTTATAGCGGGGGGGCCTACAATGAGCAGTTCTTC
CASSYSGGAYNEQFF
>TRBJ1-1|once|NA|TRBV19
TGTGCCAGTAGTATGAAGATCATCGGGAACACTGAAGCTTTCTTT
CASSMKIIGNTEAFF
>TRBJ2-2|NA|NA|TRBV7-2
TGTGCCAGCAGCTTAATCCTGAGGGCCACCGGGGAGCTGTTTTTT
CASSLILRATGELFF
>TRBJ1-1|NA|NA|TRBV30
TGTGCCTGGGGGTTCCGCGCTGAAGCTTTCTTT
CAWGFRAEAFF
>TRBJ2-1|NA|TRBD1|TRBV5-1
TGCGCCAGCAGCTTGGAGTGGGCAGGGGGCTCTGAGCAGTTCTTC
CASSLEWAGGSEQFF
>TRBJ2-5|NA|TRBD1|TRBV5-4
TGTGCCAGCAGCTTTAGGGACAGGGGGGAGACCCAGTACTTC
CASSFRDRGETQYF
>TRBJ2-7|NA|TRBD1|TRBV5-1
TGCGCCAGCCTCCCCGGGGACAGTTTCGATTACGAGCAGTACTTC
CASLPGDSFDYEQYF
>TRBJ2-1|NA|NA|TRBV27
TGTGCCAGCAGTTTAGGTAGATACAATGAGCAGTTCTTC
CASSLGRYNEQFF
>TRBJ2-7|NA|NA|TRBV5-4
TGTGCCAGCAGAAAGGCGGGGGCCCGCTACGAGCAGTACTTC
CASRKAGARYEQYF
>TRBJ2-5|few|TRBD1|TRBV6-5
TGTGCCAGCAGCCGAGGGGGCCGGGAGACCCAGTACTTC
CASSRGGRETQYF
>TRBJ2-5|NA|NA|TRBV29-1
TGCAGCGTTGTGAGGGGAGAGACCCAGTACTTC
CSVVRGETQYF
>TRBJ2-7|NA|TRBD2|TRBV9
TGTGCCAGCAGCTCATCAGCGGGGAGCTCCTACGAGCAGTACTTC
CASSSSAGSSYEQYF
>TRBJ2-3|NA|NA|TRBV5-1
TGCGCCAGCAGCTTGGAGGCGGGAATCGGGGCCACAGATACGCAGTATTTT
CASSLEAGIGATDTQYF
>TRBJ2-2|NA|NA|TRBV30
TGTGCCTGGAGGGGTGGGGCCTACACCGGGGAGCTGTTTTTT
CAWRGGAYTGELFF
>TRBJ2-7|NA|TRBD1|TRBV4-2
TGTGCCAGCAGCCAAGAGGGACAGGCGTTGTACGAGCAGTACTTC
CASSQEGQALYEQYF
>TRBJ2-7|NA|NA|TRBV11-2
TGTGCCAGCAGCCTACTCCGGGGTAGCGGCACCTACGAGCAGTACTTC
CASSLLRGSGTYEQYF
>TRBJ1-2|NA|NA|TRBV19
TGTGCCAGTAGTATAGTCGGACCTTCCTATGGCTACACCTTC
CASSIVGPSYGYTF
>TRBJ2-1|NA|NA|TRBV19
TGTGCCAGTAGCGGGTCCTACAATGAGCAGTTCTTC
CASSGSYNEQFF
>TRBJ2-1|once|TRBD2|TRBV7-3
TGTGCCAGCAGCTTCTCGGGGGGAACGCACAATGAGCAGTTCTTC
CASSFSGGTHNEQFF
>TRBJ1-1|NA|NA|TRBV10-3
TGTGCCATCAGTGAGGGAGCTCTCGTGAACACTGAAGCTTTCTTT
CAISEGALVNTEAFF
>TRBJ2-2|NA|TRBD1|TRBV6-5
TGTGCCAGCAGTTACGTAGGGGGCAACACCGGGGAGCTGTTTTTT
CASSYVGGNTGELFF
>TRBJ2-3|NA|NA|TRBV5-4
TGTGCCAGCAGCTTGGGGCCGGGACTGACAGATACGCAGTATTTT
CASSLGPGLTDTQYF
>TRBJ2-2|NA|NA|TRBV9
TGTGCCAGCAGCGTAGAGTATGTCGGGGGCGGGGAGCTGTTTTTT
CASSVEYVGGGELFF
>TRBJ2-1|NA|TRBD2|TRBV6-1
TGTGCCATCAGTTGGGCCCTAGCGGGGGTAGGTGAGCAGTTCTTC
CAISWALAGVGEQFF
>TRBJ1-5|NA|NA|TRBV6-1
TGTGCCAGCTTTGAGAAGAGGGGGATGACCCAGCATTTT
CASFEKRGMTQHF
>TRBJ2-3|NA|NA|TRBV29-1
TGCAGCGTTGAAGATCGAGCGAAAGTCGCAGATACGCAGTATTTT
CSVEDRAKVADTQYF
>TRBJ2-3|NA|NA|TRBV11-3
TGTGCCAGCAGCCTCTCGGGGAATCAGGGCACAGATACGCAGTATTTT
CASSLSGNQGTDTQYF
>TRBJ2-2|few|TRBD1|TRBV10-1
TGCGCCAGCAGTGAGGGGAAAGGGGGCACCACCGGGGAGCTGTTTTTT
CASSEGKGGTTGELFF
>TRBJ2-1|once|NA|TRBV14
TGTGCCAGCAGCCAAGTGTACGGGGTAGGCAATGAGCAGTTCTTC
CASSQVYGVGNEQFF